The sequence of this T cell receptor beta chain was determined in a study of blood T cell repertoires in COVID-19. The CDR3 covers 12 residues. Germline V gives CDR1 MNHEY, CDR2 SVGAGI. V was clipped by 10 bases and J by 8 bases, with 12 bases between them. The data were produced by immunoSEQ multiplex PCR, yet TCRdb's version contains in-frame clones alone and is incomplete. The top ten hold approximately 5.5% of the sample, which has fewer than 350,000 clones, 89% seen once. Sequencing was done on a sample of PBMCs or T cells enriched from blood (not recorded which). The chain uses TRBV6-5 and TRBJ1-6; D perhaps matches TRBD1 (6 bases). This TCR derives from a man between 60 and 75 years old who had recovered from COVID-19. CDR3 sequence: CATTTGYSPLHF. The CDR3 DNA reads TGTGCCACCACTACAGGGTATTCACCCCTCCACTTT.